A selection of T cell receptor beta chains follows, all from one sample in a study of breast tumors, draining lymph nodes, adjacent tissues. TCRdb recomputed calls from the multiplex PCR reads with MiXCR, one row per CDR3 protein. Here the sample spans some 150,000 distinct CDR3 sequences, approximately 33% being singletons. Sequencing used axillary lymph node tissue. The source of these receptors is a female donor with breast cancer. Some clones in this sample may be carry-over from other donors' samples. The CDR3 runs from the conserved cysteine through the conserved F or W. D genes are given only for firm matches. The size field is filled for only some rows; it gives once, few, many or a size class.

TGTGCCAGCAGTCAACGAGCAACACTAAGCTCCTATAATTCACCCCTCCACTTT,CASSQRATLSSYNSPLHF,NA,TRBV6-1,NA,TRBJ1-6
TGTGCCAGCAGCAATTCTGGGGCCAACGTCCTGACTTTC,CASSNSGANVLTF,NA,TRBV9,many,TRBJ2-6
TGTGCCAGCAGTTACTGGGCGGGAATTTCCTACGAGCAGTACTTC,CASSYWAGISYEQYF,NA,TRBV6-2/TRBV6-3,many,TRBJ2-7
TGTGCCAGCAGCTACGGGACAGGTACAGATACGCAGTATTTT,CASSYGTGTDTQYF,TRBD1,TRBV7-9,NA,TRBJ2-3
TGCGCCGGCAGCCTAGGTGGGGCACGGGCGGCCACCGTCCTGACTTTC,CAGSLGGARAATVLTF,NA,TRBV4-1,NA,TRBJ2-6
TGTGCCAGCAGCTTAGGGCCTGCAGATACGCAGTATTTT,CASSLGPADTQYF,NA,TRBV5-4,NA,TRBJ2-3
NA,CASSFYICSARWQGDLFGYTF,NA,TRBV7-9,NA,TRBJ1-2
TGTGCCAGCAGCCCTCTGAAGGAGTCGGCTTTCTTT,CASSPLKESAFF,NA,TRBV7-9,few,TRBJ1-1
TGTGCCAGCAGCGCCGGTAGGAGGGGTAATGAAAAACTGTTTTTT,CASSAGRRGNEKLFF,NA,TRBV9,many,TRBJ1-4
TGTGCCAGTAGTAATATTGGACAGGGACGCGATTCACCCCTCCACTTT,CASSNIGQGRDSPLHF,TRBD1,TRBV19,many,TRBJ1-6
TGTGCCAGCAGCTCCGCAGGGTTGTCTCCCGGGGAGCTGTTTTTT,CASSSAGLSPGELFF,NA,TRBV7-3,many,TRBJ2-2
TGTGCCAGCAGCTTATTAGACAATGAGCAGTTCTTC,CASSLLDNEQFF,NA,TRBV13,many,TRBJ2-1
TGTGCCATCAGTGACCCAGGGCGCAATCAGCCCCAGCATTTT,CAISDPGRNQPQHF,NA,TRBV10-3,many,TRBJ1-5
TGTGCCAGCAGTTTCGGGTACGAGCAGTACTTC,CASSFGYEQYF,NA,TRBV12-3/TRBV12-4,NA,TRBJ2-7
TGTGCCACCCGGTCGGTAGGGGCCGGTCCCCCAGATACGCAGTATTTT,CATRSVGAGPPDTQYF,NA,TRBV10-3,many,TRBJ2-3
TGTGCCAGTTTCTTAGCTACGCAGTATTTT,CASFLATQYF,NA,TRBV6-1,many,TRBJ2-3